This T cell receptor (beta chain) was recorded in a study of T-cell memory formation after mild COVID-19 listed by TCRdb under 2021. About the full investigation: Most TCR sequence clusters were specific to one of the two donors. Two young, previously healthy adult volunteers made up the cohort, one male and one female. In a couple of donors, T-cell clones that expanded and contracted after mild COVID-19 were tracked by sequencing TCRalpha and TCRbeta repertoires over time.

Ficoll-Paque density gradient centrifugation was the method used to isolate PBMCs. A remark on this clonotype: Its antigen remains undetermined. The sample holds no much larger clone one base away, and base qualities are not on file.

For sequencing, an Illumina NovaSeq 6000 was employed. TCRalpha and TCRbeta cDNA libraries were constructed by 5'RACE with constant-segment primers, with sample barcodes and unique molecular identifiers being introduced. RNA was extracted from every sample with Trizol reagent. Amplification of the libraries took two PCR steps, and the second step added a second sample barcode plus Illumina TruSeq adapters. Libraries were sequenced on an Illumina NovaSeq with 2 x 150 bp paired-end reads. The source study handled its data this way. Demultiplexing of reads and collapsing into UMI-guided consensus sequences were performed with migec v1.2.7. Using mixcr v2.1.11, the UMI consensuses were aligned to TRA and TRB V and J templates and assembled into clonotypes. A clonotype was counted as expanded or contracted only if both edgeR and NoisET called the change significant, with noise models trained on biological replicates. For edgeR calls, the thresholds were a false discovery rate-adjusted p below 0.01 and a log2 fold-change of 1. As an exploratory analysis of dynamics, max-normalized trajectories of the 1000 most abundant clonotypes were examined by PCA with hierarchical clustering. Separately sequenced CD4+ and CD8+ repertoires were used to assign a CD4 or CD8 phenotype to each responding clone. TCRdb passed the public sequencing reads through fastp at Q25 and MiXCR, retaining productive beta sequences. Each entry is one CDR3 protein sequence, shown with its most common DNA and genes. TCRdb assigned the V and J calls; the authors' analysis was not used. The sample table holds 450,000 or so distinct CDR3 sequences, of which more than 20% were seen once. The leading ten clones occupy under 15% of the sample.

Clipping removes 5 bases from V and 7 bases from J, with 7 as the unmatched junction base count. The germline V gene provides CDR1 SGHTA and CDR2 FQGNSA. The CDR3 runs 16 residues from the cysteine to the phenylalanine. The entry retains the CDR3 DNA only, 48 bases that are in frame from base 1. Results and caveats for the whole study, not just this receptor: Contracting CD4+ clones were found mainly in CM and EM memory subsets, while CD8+ clones were enriched in EMRA. Whether the second-wave clones peaking on day 37 were SARS-CoV-2 specific was not confirmed. Balanced CD4/CD8 phenotypes were observed for clones contracting from day 15 to 85, whereas a bias towards CD4+ was observed for a second wave of clones expanding from day 15 to 37. Some responding clones were detected in pre-infection memory, which suggested that pre-existing cross-reactive memory T cells had joined the SARS-CoV-2 response. Only two mild cases were covered by the study, and larger cohorts that include severe cases with pre-infection samples were considered necessary.

This TCR was recovered from an adult woman who had mild COVID-19 (a few samples of this study predate the infection). The sample titles of this study are shuffled in the database, so cell type and time point are left out; the donor was told from shared clones. Rearrangement joined TRBV7-2 to TRBJ2-1; TRBD2 agrees with 14 junctional bases. What was sequenced was PBMCs or a T cell subset sorted from them (not recorded which). CDR3 loop: CASSMGLAGEKNEQFF. The DNA is TGTGCCAGCAGCATGGGACTAGCGGGAGAGAAAAATGAGCAGTTCTTC.